The entry that follows covers one T cell receptor beta chain sequence. Its antigen is currently unknown. Diagnosis of hyperthyroidism was new in patients aged 18 to 65, and its duration was under 2 months. Clinicians diagnosed patients from clinical symptoms, serum thyroxine and TRAb, thyroid ultrasound and orbital computed tomography. TCR beta CDR3 regions were amplified from RNA. A first-round RT-PCR of the TCR CDR3 used the HTBI primer set. MiXCR was run by TCRdb on the multiplex PCR reads, yielding one entry per CDR3 protein. Of 560,000 or so distinct CDR3 sequences listed, approximately 44% are singletons. This record comes from a study of T cells in Graves' hyperthyroidism and ophthalmopathy. The study's findings and limits: Most thyroid-expanded clonotypes above 0.001 were also found in blood. Ophthalmopathy onset followed model prediction by a median about seven months.

This CDR3 region has 15 residues. In germline, CDR1 is DFQATT, CDR2 SNEGSKA (reference sequence). The junction had 8 bases not matched to a gene; V was cut back by 4 bases and J by 4 bases. The rearrangement links TRBV20-1 to TRBJ2-7, with TRBD2 matching 12 bases. The sequencing input was peripheral blood or thyroid tissue (not recorded which). The TCR sequence derives from a young woman with Graves' hyperthyroidism. CDR3 amino acids: CSANPLAGGLYEQYF. CDR3 bases: TGCAGTGCTAACCCTCTAGCGGGAGGGTTGTACGAGCAGTACTTC.